This T cell receptor (beta chain) is from a study of cytomegalovirus exposure and HLA in healthy donors. On the study more broadly: Genotyping showed roughly 81% of almost 400 donors falling in the Caucasian-associated ancestry cluster. Study outcomes and limitations: Analyses of presence/absence relied on an assumption of roughly uniform sequencing depth across donors. TCR beta chains associated with HLA were, in a later analysis, more clonally expanded than equally common others.

Researchers ran the PCR with 60 Vbeta and 13 Jbeta primers. Assay: immunoSEQ multiplex PCR; the TCRdb copy retains only in-frame clones and omits some. The sample yields 150,000 to 200,000 clones, roughly 80% seen once. The V and J ends lost 7 bases and 5 bases respectively, with 14 bases between them. The CDR3 covers 13 residues. Per the germline V gene, CDR1 is MDHEN and CDR2 is SYDVKM. A note on this clone: Its target is not known.

Every donor was a healthy person donating bone marrow. The gene calls are TRBV28 and TRBJ1-2, with D perhaps matching TRBD1 (5 bases). The sequence was collected from a woman younger than 35 in good health and CMV-seropositive. Sequencing was done on a sample of PBMCs. The CDR3 loop is CASTSTGEYGYTF. The CDR3 DNA reads TGTGCCAGCACCTCAACGGGGGAGTATGGCTACACCTTC.